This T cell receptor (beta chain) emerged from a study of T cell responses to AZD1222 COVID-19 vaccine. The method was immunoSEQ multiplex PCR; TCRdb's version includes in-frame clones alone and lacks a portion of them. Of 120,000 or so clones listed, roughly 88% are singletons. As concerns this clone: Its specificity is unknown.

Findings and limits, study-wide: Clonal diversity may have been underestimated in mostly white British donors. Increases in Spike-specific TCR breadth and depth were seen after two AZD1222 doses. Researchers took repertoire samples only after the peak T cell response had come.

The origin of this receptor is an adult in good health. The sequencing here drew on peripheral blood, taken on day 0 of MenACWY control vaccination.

In nucleotides, the CDR3 is TGTGCCAGTAGAAGCTACAGGGTGAGCGGCTATGGCTACACCTTC. Protein product: CASRSYRVSGYGYTF. The chain links TRBV19 to TRBJ1-2; TRBD1 might be the D (6 bases). The CDR3 runs to 15 residues. V was pared by 6 bases and J by 4 bases, with 18 bases between. Per the germline V gene, CDR1 is LNHDA and CDR2 is SQIVND (reference sequence).